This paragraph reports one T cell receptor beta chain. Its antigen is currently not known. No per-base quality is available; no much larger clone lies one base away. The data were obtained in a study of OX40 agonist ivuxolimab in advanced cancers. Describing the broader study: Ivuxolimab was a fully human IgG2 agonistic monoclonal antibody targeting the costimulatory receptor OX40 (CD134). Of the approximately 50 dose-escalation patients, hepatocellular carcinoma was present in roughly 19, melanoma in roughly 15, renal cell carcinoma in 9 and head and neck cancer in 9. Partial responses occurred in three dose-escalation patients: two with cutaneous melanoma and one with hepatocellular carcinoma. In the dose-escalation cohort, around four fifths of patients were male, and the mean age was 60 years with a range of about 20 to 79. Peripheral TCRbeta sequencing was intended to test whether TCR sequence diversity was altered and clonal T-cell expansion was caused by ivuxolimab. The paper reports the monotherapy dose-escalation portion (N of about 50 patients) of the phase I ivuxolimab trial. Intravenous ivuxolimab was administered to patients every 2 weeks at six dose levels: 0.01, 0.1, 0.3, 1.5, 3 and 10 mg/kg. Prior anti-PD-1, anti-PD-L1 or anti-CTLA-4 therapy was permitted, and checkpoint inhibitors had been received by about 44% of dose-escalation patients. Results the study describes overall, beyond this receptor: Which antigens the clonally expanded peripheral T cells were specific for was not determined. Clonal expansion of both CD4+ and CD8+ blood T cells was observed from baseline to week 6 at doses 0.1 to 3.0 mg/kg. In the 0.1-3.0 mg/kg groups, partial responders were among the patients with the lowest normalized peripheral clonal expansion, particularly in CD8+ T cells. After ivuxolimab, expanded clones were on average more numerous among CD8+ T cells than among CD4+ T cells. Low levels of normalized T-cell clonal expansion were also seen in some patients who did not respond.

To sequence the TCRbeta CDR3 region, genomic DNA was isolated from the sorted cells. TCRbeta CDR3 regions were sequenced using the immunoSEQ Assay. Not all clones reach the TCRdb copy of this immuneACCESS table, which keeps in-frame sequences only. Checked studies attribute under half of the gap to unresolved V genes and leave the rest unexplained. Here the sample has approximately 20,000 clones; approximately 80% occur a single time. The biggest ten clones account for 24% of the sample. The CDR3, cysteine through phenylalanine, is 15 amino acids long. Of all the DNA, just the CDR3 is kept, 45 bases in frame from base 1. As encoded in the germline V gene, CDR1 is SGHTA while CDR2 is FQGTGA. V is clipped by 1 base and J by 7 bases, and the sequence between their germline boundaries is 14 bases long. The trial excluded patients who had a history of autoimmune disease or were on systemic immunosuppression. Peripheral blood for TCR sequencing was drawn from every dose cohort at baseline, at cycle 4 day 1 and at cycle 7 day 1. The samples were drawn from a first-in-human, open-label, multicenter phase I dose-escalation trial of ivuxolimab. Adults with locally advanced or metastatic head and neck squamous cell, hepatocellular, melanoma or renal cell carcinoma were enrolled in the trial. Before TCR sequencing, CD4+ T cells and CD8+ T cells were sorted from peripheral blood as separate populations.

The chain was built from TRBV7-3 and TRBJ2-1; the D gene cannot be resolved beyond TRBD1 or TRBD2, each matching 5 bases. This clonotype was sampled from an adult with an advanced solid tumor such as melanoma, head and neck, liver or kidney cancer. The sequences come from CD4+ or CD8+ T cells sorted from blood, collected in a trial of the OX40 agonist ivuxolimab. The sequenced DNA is TGTGCCAGCAGCTTAAGTGGTGGGGACCTTAATGAGCAGTTCTTC. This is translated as CASSLSGGDLNEQFF.